The 17 T cell receptor beta chains below were found in one sample sequenced in a study of blood T cell repertoires in COVID-19. The repertoire was sequenced with immunoSEQ multiplex PCR; TCRdb's copy has only in-frame clones and lacks some. Of around 280,000 clones listed, approximately 90% are singletons. Sequenced: PBMCs or T cells enriched from blood (not recorded which). The receptor source for this set is a woman between 40 and 55 years old who had recovered from COVID-19.

This rearrangement joins TRBV28 to TRBJ1-2; 8 nucleotides align to TRBD1. Looked up from germline, CDR1 is MDHEN and CDR2 is SYDVKM. V gave up 2 bases and J gave up 4 bases; unmatched junction bases: 3. This CDR3 is built from 14 residues. The CDR3 is CASSLAGGSYGYTF. CDR3 nucleotides: TGTGCCAGCAGTTTAGCAGGGGGCAGCTATGGCTACACCTTC.

The J gene is TRBJ1-3, the V gene TRBV19; D unclear. CDR3 length: 18 residues. Germline V gene data show CDR1 as LNHDA and CDR2 as SQIVND (reference sequence). V lost 6 bases and J 0 bases, leaving 21 bases between the germline ends. This CDR3 reads CASSPLSLAPSSGNTIYF. For the CDR3, the DNA is TGTGCCAGTAGCCCCCTGAGTCTCGCACCGAGCTCTGGAAACACCATATATTTT.

The J gene is TRBJ2-3, the V gene TRBV7-3, with D perhaps TRBD2 (6 bases). This CDR3 has 15 amino acids. Trimming took off 10 bases at V and 0 bases at J, with 17 bases between the two ends. Germline CDR1 is SGHTA and CDR2 is FQGTGA. CDR3 nucleotide sequence: TGTGCCATTTGGGGCGGGATACTAAGCACAGATACGCAGTATTTT. Translated: CAIWGGILSTDTQYF.

The V and J genes are TRBV28 and TRBJ1-5; maybe TRBD1 (6 bases). V was trimmed by 6 bases and J by 4 bases, leaving 16 bases between them. CDR1 and CDR2 from the germline V gene are MDHEN and SYDVKM. CDR3 length: 15 residues. The CDR3 nucleotides are TGTGCCAGCAGCCCGGTGGGGGCAGGGAATCAGCCCCAGCATTTT. As protein: CASSPVGAGNQPQHF.

CDR3 in amino acids: CASSYSRATNEKLFF. Here the CDR3 DNA reads TGTGCCAGCAGTTACTCGAGAGCAACTAATGAAAAACTGTTTTTT. V usage is TRBV6-2 or TRBV6-3 and J usage is TRBJ1-4, with D uncertain. V was shortened by 0 bases and J by 0 bases, with 5 bases between the two germline ends. The CDR3 sequence is 15 residues long. The germline gives CDR1 MNHEY, CDR2 SVGEGT.

This clone was seen only once. The CDR3 reads CATQSGTGTEKLFF. In DNA form, the CDR3 reads TGTGCCACCCAATCCGGGACAGGGACTGAAAAACTGTTTTTT. The chain employs TRBV28 and TRBJ1-4; 9 bases map to TRBD1. Trimming took 10 bases from V and 7 from J; bases not matched to a gene: 10. Per germline, CDR1 MDHEN and CDR2 SYDVKM. The CDR3 loop spans 14 amino acids.

The chain recombines TRBV7-9 with TRBJ1-2; D gene uncertain. Trimming shortened V by 8 bases and J by 2 bases, and 18 bases separated the two germline ends. There are 15 residues in the CDR3. CDR1 is SEHNR, CDR2 FQNEAQ, per germline (reference sequence). The CDR3 is CASYSEGSPNYGYTF. CDR3 nucleotide sequence: TGTGCCAGCTATTCTGAGGGAAGCCCCAACTATGGCTACACCTTC.

The chain couples TRBV19 to TRBJ1-3, with TRBD1 identical over 7 bases. V lost 3 bases to trimming and J lost 0 bases; unmatched junction nucleotides: 8. The CDR3 has 17 residues. CDR1 and CDR2 from the germline V gene are LNHDA and SQIVND (reference sequence). CDR3 bases: TGTGCCAGTAGTATTATGGGGGACAGTCGCTCTGGAAACACCATATATTTT. It encodes CASSIMGDSRSGNTIYF.

J is TRBJ2-7 and V is TRBV6-5; D might be TRBD1 (6 bases). The CDR3 is 14 residues long. Germline assignment: CDR1 MNHEY and CDR2 SVGAGI. V lost 4 bases and J 9 bases, leaving 19 bases between the germline ends. CDR3 sequence: CASSSPARGGWQYF. The CDR3 coding sequence is TGTGCCAGCAGTTCACCGGCCAGGGGCGGGTGGCAGTACTTC.

In DNA form, the CDR3 reads TGTGCCAGCAGTTATAACCACGACAGGCCCTACTATGGCTACACCTTC. It encodes CASSYNHDRPYYGYTF. This chain uses TRBV6-2 or TRBV6-3 with TRBJ1-2, with D maybe TRBD1 (6 bases). The CDR3 covers 16 residues. Between the trimmed V and J ends, which lost 3 bases and 3 bases, there was a span of 17 bases. The germline CDR1 and CDR2 sequences are MNHEY and SVGEGT.

The J gene is TRBJ1-2, the V gene TRBV27, with TRBD1 matching over 9 bases. The germline V gene has CDR1 MNHEY and CDR2 SMNVEV (reference sequence). The V gene end was trimmed by 7 bases and the J gene end by 1 base; junction bases not matched to a gene: 10. The CDR3 spans 16 residues. CDR3 region: CASNRTGALDNYGYTF. Here the CDR3 DNA reads TGTGCCAGCAATCGGACAGGGGCCCTTGATAACTATGGCTACACCTTC.

The chain combines TRBV3-1 (or the pseudogene TRBV3-2) with TRBJ1-5; 7 nucleotides align to TRBD1. Losses at the gene ends were 3 bases for V and 6 bases for J; bases not matched to a gene: 2. The CDR3 runs to 13 residues. Looked up from germline, CDR1 is LGHDT and CDR2 is YNNKEL (reference sequence). Here the CDR3 reads CASSHRTGQPQHF. The CDR3 DNA follows: TGTGCCAGCAGCCACAGGACAGGTCAGCCCCAGCATTTT.

V and J are TRBV19 and TRBJ2-3; 14 nucleotides agree with TRBD2. This CDR3 region has 18 residues. In germline, CDR1 is LNHDA, CDR2 SQIVND (reference sequence). The ends lost 5 bases at V and 4 bases at J; junction bases unmatched: 11. The CDR3, as DNA: TGTGCCAGTAGTCCCCGACCGGGACTAGCGGGAGAGGCAGATACGCAGTATTTT. Residues: CASSPRPGLAGEADTQYF.

V is TRBV6-5 and J is TRBJ1-2, with 8 positions matching TRBD1. After removal of 6 bases from V and 6 bases from J, the junction contained 6 bases not matched to a gene. In germline, CDR1 is MNHEY, CDR2 SVGAGI. The CDR3 sequence is 13 residues long. In DNA, the CDR3 is TGTGCCAGCAGCGAGACAGGGGTCGATGGCTACACCTTC. It is translated as CASSETGVDGYTF.

V and J are TRBV11-2 and TRBJ2-1; possible D gene TRBD1, 5 bases. The CDR3 runs 12 residues. Deletions cut 2 bases from V and 11 bases from J, with 10 bases between. Germline lookup yields CDR1 SGHAT and CDR2 FQNNGV. This CDR3 reads CASSLLRTKQFF. The DNA for the CDR3 is TGTGCCAGCAGCTTACTGCGGACAAAGCAGTTCTTC.

This chain links TRBV7-2 with TRBJ2-5; TRBD2 matches 10 bases. Trimming at V came to 1 base and at J to 4 bases, leaving 12 bases not matched to a gene. Germline CDR1 SGHTA, CDR2 FQGNSA. The CDR3 extends over 18 amino acids. The CDR3 sequence is CASSLVLRVAGGGETQYF. The CDR3, as DNA: TGTGCCAGCAGCTTAGTTTTGCGGGTAGCGGGAGGCGGAGAGACCCAGTACTTC.

This clone was observed a single time. The chain has TRBV15 and TRBJ2-7; no firm D call. Germline assignment: CDR1 LNHNV and CDR2 YYDKDF (reference sequence). Deletions cut 0 bases from V and 6 bases from J, with 12 bases between. This CDR3 is 14 amino acids long. The CDR3: CATSRDRNRAEQYF. The DNA for the CDR3 is TGTGCCACCAGCAGAGATCGTAACAGAGCCGAGCAGTACTTC. The full variable domain, its missing parts supplied by reference TRBV15 and TRBJ2-7, is DAMVIQNPRYQVTQFGKPVTLSCSQTLNHNVMYWYQQKSSQAPKLLFHYYDKDFNNEADTPDNFQSRRPNTSFCFLDIRSPGLGDTAMYLCATSRDRNRAEQYFGPGTRLTVT.